The 18 T cell receptor beta chains in this list originate from one sample, sequenced in a study of blood T cell repertoires in COVID-19. Sequenced by immunoSEQ multiplex PCR; TCRdb stores in-frame clones only, minus some. The table has almost 200,000 clones, roughly 80% seen once. Sequencing input: peripheral blood. The receptors were gathered from a man between 60 and 75 years old with COVID-19, enrolled during active disease.

The J gene is TRBJ1-1, the V gene TRBV4-3; maybe TRBD1 (5 bases). The CDR3 length is 15 residues. The V end was cut by 0 bases, the J end by 7 bases, with 15 bases between. Germline V gene lookup returns CDR1 LGHNA and CDR2 YSLEER. CDR3 in DNA: TGCGCCAGCAGCCAAGAAGGGGATAAAGAAGTTGAAGCTTTCTTT. Residues: CASSQEGDKEVEAFF.

The CDR3 reads CAWSVGHNTGELFF. The CDR3 DNA follows: TGTGCCTGGAGTGTGGGCCACAACACCGGGGAGCTGTTTTTT. This sequence joins TRBV30 and TRBJ2-2; D gene unclear. The V and J ends lost 0 bases and 2 bases respectively, with 7 bases between them. The CDR3 sequence is 14 residues long. The germline V gene encodes CDR1 GTSNPN and CDR2 SVGIG (reference sequence).

The V and J genes are TRBV9 and TRBJ1-2; D is ambiguous. The CDR3 consists of 11 residues. The V and J ends lost 3 bases and 8 bases respectively, with 8 bases between them. Germline V lookup: CDR1 SGDLS, CDR2 YYNGEE. CDR3 sequence: CASSANRGYTF. The CDR3 bases are TGTGCCAGCAGCGCGAACAGAGGCTACACCTTC.

The V gene is TRBV28, the J gene TRBJ2-7; no clear D. V lost 4 bases and J 3 bases, leaving 7 bases between the germline ends. Germline assignment: CDR1 MDHEN and CDR2 SYDVKM. The CDR3 is 12 residues long. CDR3 DNA: TGTGCCAGCAGTTCTCGGAGCTACGAGCAGTACTTC. Translated: CASSSRSYEQYF.

This clone was recorded only once. The rearrangement joins TRBV28 to TRBJ1-5, with TRBD1 matching 8 bases. The CDR3 has 14 residues. V lost 3 bases to trimming and J lost 5 bases; unmatched junction nucleotides: 3. CDR1 is MDHEN, CDR2 SYDVKM, per germline. The CDR3 region is CASSFRTGHQPQHF. Here the CDR3 DNA reads TGTGCCAGCAGTTTTAGGACAGGGCATCAGCCCCAGCATTTT.

The V gene is TRBV19, the J gene TRBJ1-5, with D uncertain. Per the germline V gene, CDR1 is LNHDA and CDR2 is SQIVND (reference sequence). This CDR3 contains 13 residues. V gave up 3 bases and J gave up 4 bases, with 7 bases separating them. The CDR3 protein is CASSIYGNQPQHF. CDR3 bases: TGTGCCAGTAGTATTTACGGGAATCAGCCCCAGCATTTT.

V and J are TRBV5-4 and TRBJ2-7, with 10 bases that match TRBD1. CDR3 length equals 16 residues. The germline V gene has CDR1 SGHNT and CDR2 YYREEE (reference sequence). V shed 4 bases and J 5 bases; nucleotides not matched to a gene: 12. The CDR3 loop reads CASSSTGTGVIHEQYF. DNA for the CDR3: TGTGCCAGCAGCAGTACCGGGACAGGGGTTATCCACGAGCAGTACTTC.

The genes are TRBV5-1 and TRBJ2-7; D is ambiguous. This CDR3 contains 14 residues. V was pared by 4 bases and J by 1 base, with 12 bases between. Germline V gene data show CDR1 as SGHRS and CDR2 as YFSETQ. DNA for the CDR3: TGCGCCAGCAGCCCGGAGCCCCGGTCCTACGAGCAGTACTTC. The encoded protein is CASSPEPRSYEQYF. The full variable domain, rest sourced from reference TRBV5-1 and TRBJ2-7, is KAGVTQTPRYLIKTRGQQVTLSCSPISGHRSVSWYQQTPGQGLQFLFEYFSETQRNKGNFPGRFSGRQFSNSRSEMNVSTLELGDSALYLCASSPEPRSYEQYFGPGTRLTVT.

This sequence joins TRBV28 and TRBJ1-1, with D unresolved. The CDR3 runs to 14 residues. The ends were cut back, 6 bases at V and 1 base at J, with 12 bases in the middle. Germline V gene sequence: CDR1 MDHEN, CDR2 SYDVKM. CDR3 protein: CASSTIPANTEAFF. In DNA form, the CDR3 reads TGTGCCAGCAGCACTATACCAGCGAACACTGAAGCTTTCTTT.

The chain couples TRBV5-1 to TRBJ2-1, with 9 nucleotides matching TRBD2. Trimming at V came to 0 bases and at J to 4 bases, leaving 2 bases not matched to a gene. Germline CDR1 and CDR2: SGHRS and YFSETQ. The length of the CDR3 is 15 residues. The CDR3 region has the DNA TGCGCCAGCAGCTTGGGACTAGCGGAGTACAATGAGCAGTTCTTC. As protein: CASSLGLAEYNEQFF.

This clone is a singleton in its sample. This chain uses TRBV5-4 with TRBJ2-4, with D possibly TRBD1 on 6 matching bases. Germline V gene lookup returns CDR1 SGHNT and CDR2 YYREEE (reference sequence). CDR3 length: 15 residues. Trimming took off 0 bases at V and 7 bases at J, with 14 bases between the two ends. CDR3 in amino acids: CASSLESGDWNIQYF. The CDR3 region has the DNA TGTGCCAGCAGCTTGGAGTCAGGGGATTGGAACATTCAGTACTTC.

V usage is TRBV25-1 and J usage is TRBJ2-5; perhaps TRBD2 as D (7 bases). CDR1 and CDR2 from the germline V gene are MGHDK and SYGVNS. The CDR3 length is 15 residues. V shed 1 base and J shed 4 bases, with 13 bases lying between them. The CDR3 bases are TGTGCCAGCAGTGAATGGGGGGGGCGCGCAGAGACCCAGTACTTC. Residues: CASSEWGGRAETQYF.

CDR3 nucleotides: TGTGCCAGCAGCCGACAGTCGTCCACCGGGGAGCTGTTTTTT. This encodes CASSRQSSTGELFF. The chain has TRBV6-2 or TRBV6-3 and TRBJ2-2; tentative D call: TRBD1 (5 bases). V was cut by 6 bases and J by 4 bases, with 12 bases left in between. Germline V gene data show CDR1 as MNHEY and CDR2 as SVGEGT. The CDR3 has 14 residues.

The chain is built from TRBV4-3 and TRBJ1-5, with 10 bases matching TRBD1. The CDR3 loop spans 15 amino acids. V trimming: 4 bases; J trimming: 4 bases; junction bases outside the gene matches: 4. The germline V gene has CDR1 LGHNA and CDR2 YSLEER. The CDR3, as DNA: TGCGCCAGCAGCCGAGGGACAGGGGCTAATCAGCCCCAGCATTTT. Amino acids: CASSRGTGANQPQHF.

The V and J genes are TRBV19 and TRBJ1-1; D might be TRBD1 (6 bases). The CDR3 runs to 15 residues. CDR1 and CDR2 from the germline V gene are LNHDA and SQIVND (reference sequence). Trimming removed 6 bases at V and 5 bases at J, with 19 bases between. The DNA for the CDR3 is TGTGCCAGTAGAACGGGGGGCGCTCCGGGAACTGAAGCTTTCTTT. This gives the protein CASRTGGAPGTEAFF.

CDR3 loop: CASSYSGGTGNQPQHF. The CDR3 DNA is TGTGCCAGCAGTTACTCTGGCGGGACAGGGAATCAGCCCCAGCATTTT. The genes are TRBV6-5 and TRBJ1-5, with TRBD1 matching over 9 bases. The germline V gene encodes CDR1 MNHEY and CDR2 SVGAGI. After removal of 0 bases from V and 4 bases from J, the junction contained 4 bases not matched to a gene. This CDR3 spans 16 amino acids.

This rearrangement joins TRBV30 to TRBJ2-7; D gene uncertain. V lost 1 base and J lost 6, with 16 bases in between. The CDR3 loop spans 14 amino acids. Germline V gene data show CDR1 as GTSNPN and CDR2 as SVGIG (reference sequence). DNA for the CDR3: TGTGCCTGGAGTGCCCCCCTTGACATTTTCGAGCAGTACTTC. Encoded protein: CAWSAPLDIFEQYF.

The DNA of the CDR3 is TGCGCCAGCACCCTCCGGAAGGACAGGGGGCTACACCGGGCGAACACCGGGGAGCTGTTTTTT. This gives the protein CASTLRKDRGLHRANTGELFF. The chain has TRBV10-2 and TRBJ2-2; 11 nucleotides match TRBD1. The ends lost 7 bases at V and 0 bases at J; junction bases unmatched: 19. CDR3 length: 21 residues. CDR1 is WSHSY and CDR2 is SAAADI in the germline V gene.